This TCR beta chain derives from a study of shared clonotypes between healthy human individuals. The overall study: Three CD4 naive, three CD4 memory, two CD8 naive and one CD8 memory plate were used per donor.

Only CD45RO-negative cells positively selected for CCR7 counted as naive CD8 cells, so terminally differentiated effector memory CD45RA+ cells were excluded. HIV-negative, healthy adults without recent acute infections or vaccinations were the donors. The data were produced by immunoSEQ multiplex PCR, yet TCRdb's version contains in-frame clones alone and is incomplete. The sample lists some 2.1 million clones, just over 90% occurring once. Study-level results: Inspection by rarefaction showed sorted-subset sequencing to be incomplete despite large depth.

Notes on this clone: The antigen is undetermined.

Germline V CDR1 and CDR2: ENHRY, SYGVKD. V was shortened by 4 bases and J by 0 bases, with 10 bases between the two germline ends. The length of the CDR3 is 15 residues. The source of this sequence is a man between 18 and 29 years old in good health. Some clones in this sample may be carry-over from other donors' samples. The chain uses TRBV10-3 and TRBJ1-3, with D possibly matching TRBD1 (5 bases). The source material was naive CD8+ T cells from PBMCs. CDR3 in amino acids: CAISAGGTSGNTIYF. The CDR3 DNA is TGTGCCATCAGTGCGGGGGGGACCTCTGGAAACACCATATATTTT.